Listed below are T cell receptor beta chains from one sample, sequenced in a study of blood T cell repertoires in COVID-19. Using immunoSEQ multiplex PCR, the repertoire was profiled, and TCRdb retains in-frame clones only, with some absent. The sample has 150,000 to 200,000 clones, more than 75% seen once; the top ten hold approximately 6%. The sample comprised peripheral blood. These receptors originate from a man aged 35 to 55 with active or convalescent COVID-19. Both conserved end residues are part of each CDR3. A D gene is named only where the DNA matches it firmly. Size tells how often a clone was seen (once, few, many) or the class of an expanded clone, and some rows leave it out.

v_gene	j_gene	d_gene	abundance	CDR3aa	CDR3nt
TRBV3-1/TRBV3-2	TRBJ2-7	TRBD2	-	CASSRQSLAGVYEQYF	TGTGCCAGCAGCCGCCAGTCACTAGCGGGAGTGTACGAGCAGTACTTC
TRBV27	TRBJ2-5	TRBD1	-	CASSFRTGTQETQYF	TGTGCCAGCAGTTTTCGGACAGGGACGCAAGAGACCCAGTACTTC
TRBV4-1	TRBJ2-1	TRBD1	-	CASSQEGTGSSYNEQFF	TGCGCCAGCAGCCAAGAGGGGACAGGGAGCTCCTACAATGAGCAGTTCTTC
TRBV19	TRBJ1-3	TRBD1	-	CASTADRAGNTIYF	TGTGCCAGTACCGCGGACAGGGCAGGAAACACCATATATTTT
TRBV28	TRBJ1-3	-	-	CASINQGRPGNTIYF	TGTGCCAGTATAAACCAGGGGCGCCCTGGAAACACCATATATTTT
TRBV19	TRBJ1-2	TRBD1	-	CASSIPGGRYGYTF	TGTGCCAGTAGTATCCCAGGGGGGAGATATGGCTACACCTTC
TRBV4-1	TRBJ2-2	-	-	CASSQGSIGELFF	TGCGCCAGCAGCCAAGGTTCAATCGGGGAGCTGTTTTTT
TRBV29-1	TRBJ2-3	TRBD2	-	CSVAEAGGDTQYF	TGCAGCGTTGCCGAAGCGGGGGGAGATACGCAGTATTTT
TRBV5-6	TRBJ1-6	TRBD1	-	CASSLGQGLGNSPLHF	TGTGCCAGCAGCTTGGGACAGGGTCTGGGGAATTCACCCCTCCACTTT
TRBV13	TRBJ2-7	-	-	CASSQRGEYEQYF	TGTGCCAGCAGTCAAAGGGGCGAATACGAGCAGTACTTC
TRBV4-3	TRBJ2-2	-	once	CASSQDLSGGATGELFF	TGCGCCAGCAGCCAAGATCTGTCCGGGGGAGCCACCGGGGAGCTGTTTTTT
TRBV29-1	TRBJ2-6	-	-	CSVEDLSSYSGANVLTF	TGCAGCGTGGAGGACCTTAGTTCTTACTCTGGGGCCAACGTCCTGACTTTC
TRBV28	TRBJ1-2	-	-	CASSFTGREGYTF	TGTGCCAGCAGTTTTACGGGCAGGGAAGGCTACACCTTC
TRBV19	TRBJ2-2	-	-	CASSMRETGELFF	TGTGCCAGTAGTATGAGGGAAACCGGGGAGCTGTTTTTT
TRBV28	TRBJ1-1	-	once	CASPPRGGRTEAFF	TGTGCCAGCCCCCCGAGAGGAGGGAGGACTGAAGCTTTCTTT
TRBV19	TRBJ1-5	TRBD1	-	CASSIGGGGQPQHF	TGTGCCAGTAGTATAGGAGGGGGCGGACAGCCCCAGCATTTT
TRBV15	TRBJ1-1	TRBD1	-	CATSRRTGGAGTEAFF	TGTGCCACCAGCAGAAGGACAGGGGGCGCCGGCACTGAAGCTTTCTTT
TRBV7-2	TRBJ2-3	-	-	CASSSTPSRDTQYF	TGTGCCAGCAGCTCGACGCCTAGTCGAGATACGCAGTATTTT
TRBV21-1	TRBJ1-5	-	-	CASSKRTGELDSNQPQHF	TGTGCCAGCAGCAAAAGGACAGGGGAGTTGGATAGCAATCAGCCCCAGCATTTT
TRBV21-1	TRBJ2-3	-	-	CASSTDNTYSFTDTQYF	TGTGCCAGCAGCACAGACAACACTTACAGTTTCACAGATACGCAGTATTTT
TRBV5-5	TRBJ1-6	TRBD1	few	CASSFRDRDSPLHF	TGTGCCAGCAGCTTCCGGGACAGAGATTCACCCCTCCACTTT
TRBV19	TRBJ1-5	-	-	CASSTDTGRNQPQHF	TGTGCCAGTAGTACAGACACAGGGCGCAATCAGCCCCAGCATTTT
TRBV5-4	TRBJ1-3	TRBD1	-	CASSSGGQGALGNTIYF	TGTGCCAGCAGCTCGGGAGGACAGGGGGCGCTCGGAAACACCATATATTTT
TRBV7-9	TRBJ1-5	TRBD1	once	CASSWGDRGPSNQPQHF	TGTGCCAGCAGCTGGGGGGACAGGGGACCAAGCAATCAGCCCCAGCATTTT
TRBV3-1/TRBV3-2	TRBJ1-6	-	-	CASSPGTSKRSNSPLHF	TGTGCCAGCAGCCCAGGCACTTCCAAAAGATCGAATTCACCCCTCCACTTT
TRBV5-1	TRBJ2-3	TRBD2	-	CASSLVGGSSSTDTQYF	TGCGCCAGCAGCTTGGTAGGCGGGAGTTCGTCCACAGATACGCAGTATTTT
TRBV29-1	TRBJ1-6	TRBD1	-	CSVSRTGSSPLHF	TGCAGCGTTTCCAGGACAGGGTCTTCACCCCTCCACTTT
TRBV7-9	TRBJ1-2	-	-	CASSLSASGYGYTF	TGTGCCAGCAGCTTATCGGCCAGCGGCTATGGCTACACCTTC
TRBV7-6	TRBJ2-3	-	once	CASSQNSDVGVGLSTQYF	TGTGCCAGCAGCCAGAATTCCGACGTGGGAGTGGGGTTGAGTACGCAGTATTTT
TRBV10-3	TRBJ2-1	TRBD2	-	CAIRLAGGYNEQFF	TGTGCCATCAGGCTAGCGGGAGGGTACAATGAGCAGTTCTTC
TRBV5-5	TRBJ2-2	-	-	CASSSLRGNTGELFF	TGTGCCAGCAGCTCACTAAGGGGAAACACCGGGGAGCTGTTTTTT
TRBV19	TRBJ1-2	TRBD1	-	CASSIRTGAQGYGYTF	TGTGCCAGTAGTATACGGACAGGGGCGCAGGGGTATGGCTACACCTTC
TRBV2	TRBJ2-1	TRBD2	-	CASSESIGGSEDEQFF	TGTGCCAGCAGTGAAAGCATTGGCGGGAGTGAGGATGAGCAGTTCTTC
TRBV19	TRBJ2-3	-	-	CASSIGRARITDTQYF	TGTGCCAGTAGTATCGGGCGGGCTCGCATCACAGATACGCAGTATTTT
TRBV19	TRBJ1-5	-	-	CASIPGVGPLYQPQHF	TGTGCCAGTATTCCTGGGGTGGGGCCCCTTTATCAGCCCCAGCATTTT
TRBV9	TRBJ2-7	TRBD2	-	CASSGYSGGAYEQYF	TGTGCCAGCAGCGGATATAGCGGGGGGGCTTACGAGCAGTACTTC
TRBV5-1	TRBJ2-6	-	-	CASSLRLYGETGANVLTF	TGCGCCAGCAGCTTGAGGCTCTACGGGGAAACTGGGGCCAACGTCCTGACTTTC
TRBV9	TRBJ1-2	TRBD1	-	CASSATTGGYGYTF	TGTGCCAGCAGCGCAACGACAGGGGGCTATGGCTACACCTTC
TRBV28	TRBJ2-1	-	-	CASSSSTVLSYNEQFF	TGTGCCAGCAGCTCGAGTACGGTCCTGTCCTACAATGAGCAGTTCTTC